The 15 T cell receptor beta chains in this list originate from one sample, sequenced in a study of shared clonotypes between healthy human individuals (dated by TCRdb to the early 2020s). Library preparation employed the immunoSEQ multiplex PCR assay. The source is immuneACCESS, and TCRdb retained only in-frame sequences with V and J called. Part of the clones is not carried over; for the studies checked, unresolved V genes explain less than half of this, and the remainder is unexplained. Within this sample are 2,500,000 or so clones, with roughly 92% of them counted one time only. The ten largest make up 0.13% to 0.15% of the sample. The sequenced sample was naive CD4+ T cells sorted from blood. Reading the label with the study, this specimen's cell subset or site is: CD45RA+ positively selected. Every receptor here comes from a man aged 18 to 35 in good health.

The chain employs TRBV4-1 and TRBJ1-6, with TRBD1 matching over 7 bases. J was trimmed by 3 bases and V by 8 bases; bases with no gene match: 4. The CDR3 sequence is 14 residues long. The germline CDR1 and CDR2 sequences are MGHRA and YSYEKL. CDR3 sequence (DNA): TGCGCCAGCGGGACAGAGCTCTATAATTCACCCCTCCACTTT. This sequence encodes CASGTELYNSPLHF.

This chain links TRBV2 with TRBJ2-7; 12 nucleotides align to TRBD1. Germline CDR1 and CDR2: SNHLY and FYNNEI. V lost 6 bases, J lost 4 bases, and 7 bases stayed unmatched. The CDR3 sequence is 15 residues long. CDR3 amino acids: CASSTPGQGAYEQYF. The CDR3 DNA follows: TGTGCCAGCAGCACTCCGGGACAGGGGGCTTACGAGCAGTACTTC.

This chain links TRBV5-1 with TRBJ1-6; 8 nucleotides agree with TRBD1. The CDR3 is 16 amino acids. V shed 0 bases and J 7 bases; nucleotides not matched to a gene: 6. Germline loops: CDR1 SGHRS, CDR2 YFSETQ. CDR3 sequence (DNA): TGCGCCAGCAGCTTGGCGACAGGGGCTTGGAATTCACCCCTCCACTTT. Translated, it gives CASSLATGAWNSPLHF.

The genes are TRBV4-2 and TRBJ1-6; D remains unclear. Germline loops: CDR1 LGHNA, CDR2 YNFKEQ. Between the trimmed V and J ends, which lost 0 bases and 0 bases, there was a span of 9 bases. This CDR3 region has 17 residues. Here the CDR3 reads CASSQEEASSYNSPLHF. DNA for the CDR3: TGTGCCAGCAGCCAAGAGGAAGCCAGCTCCTATAATTCACCCCTCCACTTT.

The chain joins TRBV30 to TRBJ2-7; D is undetermined. This CDR3 is 12 amino acids long. Germline values: CDR1 GTSNPN, CDR2 SVGIG (reference sequence). Trimming stripped 3 bases from V and 7 bases from J, with 13 bases between. This CDR3 reads CAWSSLTQEQYF. CDR3 bases: TGTGCCTGGAGCTCTCTTACTCAAGAGCAGTACTTC.

V and J are TRBV30 and TRBJ2-1; the match to TRBD2 covers 13 bases. Germline loops: CDR1 GTSNPN, CDR2 SVGIG (reference sequence). With V trimmed by 2 bases and J by 7 bases, 2 bases remained unmatched. The CDR3 has 14 amino acids. CDR3: CAWSRLAGGNEQFF. The DNA of the CDR3 is TGTGCCTGGAGTCGACTAGCGGGAGGTAATGAGCAGTTCTTC.

The chain's CDR3 is CASSTDTYSPLHF. CDR3 sequence (DNA): TGTGCCAGCAGTACCGACACTTATTCACCCCTCCACTTT. This chain joins TRBV11-2 and TRBJ1-6, with D unresolved. The CDR3 extends over 13 amino acids. The V end lost 6 bases, the J end lost 8 bases, and 11 bases lay between the germline ends. Germline CDR1 SGHAT, CDR2 FQNNGV.

This clone has a single count. The genes are TRBV6-5 and TRBJ2-2; 8 bases map to TRBD2. The CDR3 has 14 amino acids. J was trimmed by 7 bases and V by 6 bases; bases with no gene match: 7. Per the germline V gene, CDR1 is MNHEY and CDR2 is SVGAGI. CDR3 protein: CASSPTSEGGELFF. The CDR3 region has the DNA TGTGCCAGCAGCCCGACTAGCGAGGGCGGGGAGCTGTTTTTT.

The chain employs TRBV27 and TRBJ2-1; D call uncertain. The V and J ends lost 2 bases and 9 bases respectively, with 14 bases between them. The germline V gene has CDR1 MNHEY and CDR2 SMNVEV (reference sequence). This CDR3 is 14 amino acids long. DNA for the CDR3: TGTGCCAGCAGTTTAGTTCGCACGGTCGGTGAGCAGTTCTTC. This encodes CASSLVRTVGEQFF.

The chain has TRBV30 and TRBJ1-2; weak D call: TRBD1 (6 bases). The CDR3 covers 12 residues. Per the germline V gene, CDR1 is GTSNPN and CDR2 is SVGIG (reference sequence). With 8 bases removed from V and 7 bases from J, the gap between germline ends came to 17 bases. CDR3 bases: TGTGCCGCCCTAAGGGGGGCGCGTGGCTACACCTTC. Translated, it gives CAALRGARGYTF.

The chain has TRBV6-6 and TRBJ1-6, with 7 bases identical to TRBD1. Germline V CDR1 and CDR2: MNHNY, SVGAGI (reference sequence). The length of the CDR3 is 15 residues. Trimming took 7 bases from V and 11 from J; bases not matched to a gene: 14. The CDR3 loop is CASTFTRDSLTPLHF. In DNA, the CDR3 is TGTGCCAGCACTTTTACCCGGGACAGCCTCACACCCCTCCACTTT.

The chain joins TRBV5-1 to TRBJ1-2; 8 nucleotides match TRBD1. V dropped 4 bases and J dropped 7; count of bases not matched to a gene: 9. Germline values: CDR1 SGHRS, CDR2 YFSETQ. The CDR3 length is 14 residues. Here the CDR3 DNA reads TGCGCCAGCAGCGCGCAGGGGGCTGAAGGTGGCTACACCTTC. It is translated as CASSAQGAEGGYTF.

V usage is TRBV2 and J usage is TRBJ1-5, with a weak D call TRBD1 (6 bases). The germline V and J ends were trimmed by 7 bases and 0 bases, with 13 bases remaining between them. This CDR3 has 15 amino acids. CDR1 SNHLY and CDR2 FYNNEI come from the germline V gene. The CDR3 coding sequence is TGTGCCAGCATGGACAGCACAAATAGCAATCAGCCCCAGCATTTT. Amino acids: CASMDSTNSNQPQHF.

With respect to this clone: Other DNA sequences in this sample translate to the same CDR3. The chain uses TRBV2 and TRBJ1-4; D is perhaps TRBD1 (5 bases). The CDR3 is 14 residues long. CDR1 is SNHLY and CDR2 is FYNNEI in the germline V gene. V gave up 5 bases and J gave up 0 bases, with 7 bases separating them. CDR3 bases: TGTGCCAGCAGTCGGGGCGCAACTAATGAAAAACTGTTTTTT. Translated: CASSRGATNEKLFF.

The chain couples TRBV19 to TRBJ2-1; TRBD2 might be the D (6 bases). V lost 7 bases and J lost 6, with 13 bases in between. From germline, CDR1 is LNHDA and CDR2 SQIVND (reference sequence). This CDR3 is built from 13 residues. This chain's CDR3 is CASNPAGFNEQFF. For the CDR3, the DNA is TGTGCCAGTAACCCGGCGGGGTTCAATGAGCAGTTCTTC. Full variable domain (outside the CDR3, taken from reference TRBV19 and TRBJ2-1): DGGITQSPKYLFRKEGQNVTLSCEQNLNHDAMYWYRQDPGQGLRLIYYSQIVNDFQKGDIAEGYSVSREKKESFPLTVTSAQKNPTAFYLCASNPAGFNEQFFGPGTRLTVL.